The 20 T cell receptor beta chains given below trace back to one sample, sequenced in a study of T cell repertoires in cytomegalovirus infection. TCRdb itself ran the reads through MiXCR, one entry per CDR3 protein. In the table there are tens of thousands of distinct CDR3 sequences, 33% of which are singletons. The antigens these receptors bind are not known. Sequencing input: PBMCs, sequenced either directly or after in vitro stimulation (not recorded which). Every receptor here comes from a human donor in good health (CMV status not recorded). Some clones in this sample may be carry-over from other donors' samples.

This clonotype was counted only a few times. The J gene is TRBJ2-5, the V gene TRBV20-1; D call uncertain. V was shortened by 8 bases and J by 5 bases, with 12 bases between the two germline ends. This CDR3 has 11 amino acids. Looked up from germline, CDR1 is DFQATT and CDR2 is SNEGSKA (reference sequence). CDR3 residues: CSHLRTETQYF. The DNA of the CDR3 is TGCAGTCACCTCAGAACGGAGACCCAGTACTTC.

This clonotype turned up a few times. The chain couples TRBV12-3 or TRBV12-4 to TRBJ2-7, with 8 bases that match TRBD2. Trimming removed 4 bases from V and 6 bases from J; junction bases left unmatched: 2. CDR3 length: 12 residues. The CDR3 coding sequence is TGTGCCAGCAGTTCGACTAGCGTCGAGCAGTACTTC. As protein: CASSSTSVEQYF.

A few counts support this clonotype. J is TRBJ1-2 and V is TRBV2; D unresolved. V was cut by 3 bases and J by 3 bases, with 8 bases left in between. CDR1 and CDR2 from the germline V gene are SNHLY and FYNNEI. The CDR3 spans 13 residues. CDR3 bases: TGTGCCAGCAGTGAGGGCAGCCACTATGGCTACACCTTC. Its protein product is CASSEGSHYGYTF.

This clonotype was found many times. The V gene is TRBV7-2, the J gene TRBJ2-3, with TRBD2 matching 13 bases. The germline CDR1 and CDR2 sequences are SGHTA and FQGNSA. V was clipped by 4 bases and J by 2 bases; unmatched bases: 3. The CDR3 loop spans 16 amino acids. The CDR3 spells CASSSGTSGDTDTQYF. CDR3 in DNA: TGTGCCAGCAGCTCGGGGACTAGCGGGGACACAGATACGCAGTATTTT.

The V and J genes are TRBV12-3 or TRBV12-4 and TRBJ2-3, with 11 bases lining up with TRBD2. After removal of 5 bases from V and 2 bases from J, the junction contained 18 bases not matched to a gene. The CDR3 runs to 20 residues. CDR3 DNA sequence: TGTGCCAGCAGTCCCCAGGGACTAGCGGATACACGGGGGAACACAGATACGCAGTATTTT. This codes for CASSPQGLADTRGNTDTQYF.

The gene calls are TRBV6-6 and TRBJ1-5; 8 bases match TRBD1. The CDR3 loop spans 14 amino acids. The V gene end was trimmed by 6 bases and the J gene end by 7 bases; junction bases not matched to a gene: 8. The V gene's germline CDR1 is MNHNY and CDR2 SVGAGI (reference sequence). The CDR3 nucleotides read TGTGCCAGCAGCCCGACAGGGGAAACCCAGCCCCAGCATTTT. It is translated as CASSPTGETQPQHF.

This chain uses TRBV28 with TRBJ1-1; D remains ambiguous. The CDR3 sequence is 14 residues long. V was pared by 2 bases and J by 2 bases, with 9 bases between. CDR1 and CDR2 from the germline V gene are MDHEN and SYDVKM. The CDR3 coding sequence is TGTGCCAGCAGTTTAAAGGGTGTTAACACTGAAGCTTTCTTT. It codes for CASSLKGVNTEAFF. The variable domain in full, with the rest retrieved from reference TRBV28 and TRBJ1-1, is DVKVTQSSRYLVKRTGEKVFLECVQDMDHENMFWYRQDPGLGLRLIYFSYDVKMKEKGDIPEGYSVSREKKERFSLILESASTNQTSMYLCASSLKGVNTEAFFGQGTRLTVV.

This chain connects TRBV2 to TRBJ1-6; D may be TRBD1 (5 bases). V was trimmed by 1 base and J by 10 bases, leaving 11 bases between them. Germline V gene data show CDR1 as SNHLY and CDR2 as FYNNEI. The CDR3 totals 14 residues. CDR3 loop: CASSEGRVISPLHF. The DNA of the CDR3 is TGTGCCAGCAGTGAAGGCAGGGTAATCTCACCCCTCCACTTT.

As concerns this clonotype: A read error is possible here, since a much larger clone lies one base away. This chain links TRBV7-4 with TRBJ1-1; unclear D gene. V lost 8 bases to trimming and J lost 5 bases, with 21 bases between them. The CDR3 has 15 amino acids. CDR1 SGHVT and CDR2 SQSDAQ come from the germline V gene. As DNA, the CDR3 is TGTGCCAGCGGCTCCCCGGGGAGGTATCGGACTGAAGCTTTCTTT. The encoded protein is CASGSPGRYRTEAFF.

About this clonotype itself: Because it lacks the conserved phenylalanine or tryptophan at the end, this CDR3 is likely a read error. The genes are TRBV19 and TRBJ2-2, with a weak D call TRBD2 (6 bases). Germline V gene lookup returns CDR1 LNHDA and CDR2 SQIVND (reference sequence). V gave up 10 bases and J gave up 0 bases, with 18 bases separating them. The CDR3 sequence is 16 residues long. This CDR3 reads CATRRRGGANTGELFL. For the CDR3, the DNA is TGTGCCACTCGACGGAGGGGAGGCGCGAACACCGGGGAGCTGTTTCTT.

In its sample, this clonotype was seen a few times. This chain connects TRBV7-2 to TRBJ2-2; perhaps TRBD1 as D (5 bases). Deletions cut 1 base from V and 5 bases from J, with 8 bases between. Looked up from germline, CDR1 is SGHTA and CDR2 is FQGNSA. This CDR3 region has 14 residues. The CDR3, as DNA: TGTGCCAGCAGCTTAGAGGCAGGGACCGGGGAGCTGTTTTTT. This encodes CASSLEAGTGELFF.

V and J are TRBV7-9 and TRBJ2-7; the match to TRBD1 covers 8 bases. This CDR3 contains 16 residues. Germline V CDR1 and CDR2: SEHNR, FQNEAQ (reference sequence). Losses at the gene ends were 4 bases for V and 4 bases for J; bases not matched to a gene: 12. The CDR3 region has the DNA TGTGCCAGCAGCTCAGGACAGACAGGGGTTAGGTACGAGCAGTACTTC. This codes for CASSSGQTGVRYEQYF.

This clonotype was detected ten times or more. The rearrangement uses TRBV7-2 and TRBJ2-3, with D maybe TRBD2 (5 bases). Germline loops: CDR1 SGHTA, CDR2 FQGNSA. The CDR3 is made up of 13 amino acids. Trimming took off 5 bases at V and 5 bases at J, with 11 bases between the two ends. The CDR3 DNA reads as TGTGCCAGCAGCCCCGCCGGGATAGATACGCAGTATTTT. Protein product: CASSPAGIDTQYF.

The chain employs TRBV27 and TRBJ1-6; a possible D gene is TRBD1 (5 bases). The V gene's germline CDR1 is MNHEY and CDR2 SMNVEV (reference sequence). Trimming stripped 6 bases from V and 12 bases from J, with 21 bases between. CDR3 length: 15 residues. The CDR3 sequence: CASSPIGTLRRPLHF. As DNA, the CDR3 is TGTGCCAGCAGCCCCATCGGGACCCTGAGACGACCCCTCCACTTT.

This chain joins TRBV3-1 and TRBJ2-1, with D uncertain. Trimming left V 3 bases short and J 4 bases short, with 4 bases between. The V gene's germline CDR1 is LGHDT and CDR2 YNNKEL (reference sequence). CDR3 length: 12 residues. Here the CDR3 reads CASSHLYNEQFF. CDR3 in DNA: TGTGCCAGCAGCCATCTATACAATGAGCAGTTCTTC.

This rearrangement joins TRBV6-6 to TRBJ2-4; 7 nucleotides align to TRBD2. The CDR3 is 19 residues long. Germline lookup yields CDR1 MNHNY and CDR2 SVGAGI (reference sequence). With V trimmed by 6 bases and J by 0 bases, 17 bases remained unmatched. As DNA, the CDR3 is TGTGCCAGCAGAGAAAGGGGAGGGATCCCGTTACTAGCCAAAAACATTCAGTACTTC. The encoded protein is CASRERGGIPLLAKNIQYF.

The V and J genes are TRBV5-6 and TRBJ1-4; tentative D call: TRBD1 (6 bases). Deletions cut 0 bases from V and 7 bases from J, with 19 bases between. Germline-derived CDR1 and CDR2 are SGHDT and YYEEEE. The CDR3 loop spans 17 amino acids. CDR3 sequence reads: CASSLAGGAGVGEKLFF. The DNA of the CDR3 is TGTGCCAGCAGCTTGGCCGGGGGGGCTGGAGTTGGTGAAAAACTGTTTTTT.

V usage is TRBV19 and J usage is TRBJ1-1; unclear D gene. Germline V gene sequence: CDR1 LNHDA, CDR2 SQIVND (reference sequence). The CDR3 runs 15 residues. Trimming took off 4 bases at V and 1 base at J, with 13 bases between the two ends. The CDR3 reads CASSTRGAANTEAFF. CDR3 coding DNA: TGTGCCAGTAGTACCCGTGGCGCAGCGAACACTGAAGCTTTCTTT.

The chain recombines TRBV7-9 with TRBJ1-4; unclear D gene. The CDR3 spans 16 residues. The V and J ends lost 5 bases and 5 bases respectively, with 18 bases between them. CDR1 and CDR2 (germline): SEHNR, FQNEAQ (reference sequence). This chain's CDR3 is CASSPAVMEGNEKLFF. CDR3 nucleotide sequence: TGTGCCAGCAGCCCCGCCGTCATGGAAGGAAATGAAAAACTGTTTTTT.

This chain connects TRBV6-1 to TRBJ1-6; D call uncertain. The CDR3 extends over 12 amino acids. Germline V lookup: CDR1 MNHNS, CDR2 SASEGT. The V gene lost 1 base and the J gene lost 10 bases, with 5 bases spanning the gap. CDR3 nucleotide sequence: TGTGCCAGCAGTGAAGTAGGATCACCCCTCCACTTT. It translates to CASSEVGSPLHF.